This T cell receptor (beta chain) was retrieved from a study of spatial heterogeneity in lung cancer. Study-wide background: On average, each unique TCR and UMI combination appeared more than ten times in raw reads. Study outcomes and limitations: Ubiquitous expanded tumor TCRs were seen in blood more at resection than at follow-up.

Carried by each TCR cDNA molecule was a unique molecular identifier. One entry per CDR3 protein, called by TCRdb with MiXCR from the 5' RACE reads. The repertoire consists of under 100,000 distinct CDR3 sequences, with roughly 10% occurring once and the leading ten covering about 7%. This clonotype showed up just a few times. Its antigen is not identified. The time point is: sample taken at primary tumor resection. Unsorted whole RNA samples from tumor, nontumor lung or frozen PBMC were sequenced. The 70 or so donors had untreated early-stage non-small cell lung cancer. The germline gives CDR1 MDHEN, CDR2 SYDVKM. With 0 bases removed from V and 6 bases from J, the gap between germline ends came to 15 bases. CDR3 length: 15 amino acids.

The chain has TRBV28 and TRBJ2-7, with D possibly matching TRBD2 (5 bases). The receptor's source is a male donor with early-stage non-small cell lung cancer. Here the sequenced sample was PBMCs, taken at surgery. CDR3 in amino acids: CASSLWAGGIGEQYF. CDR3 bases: TGTGCCAGCAGTTTATGGGCAGGAGGTATCGGCGAGCAGTACTTC.